The 23 T cell receptor beta chains reported below all come from one sample, sequenced in a study of long-term antiretroviral therapy in people with HIV (dated by TCRdb to about 2022). The immunoSEQ hsTCRB v3.0 assay was used at survey level resolution to sequence the TRB variable region. TCRdb carries this immuneACCESS record with in-frame sequences only. Its versions omit some clonotypes, under half of them owing to an unresolved V gene in the studies checked, with the rest unexplained. The sample contains approximately 25,000 clones, 65% to 90% of them found a single time. The ten largest clones take up approximately 15% of the sample. The sequencing here drew on unsorted PBMCs, taken 1.2 years after starting antiretroviral therapy. All receptors derive from a middle-aged man with HIV.

The chain recombines TRBV15 with TRBJ1-5, with 8 bases that match TRBD1. Germline CDR1 reads LNHNV; CDR2 reads YYDKDF (reference sequence). After removal of 4 bases from V and 4 bases from J, the junction contained 6 bases not matched to a gene. CDR3 length equals 15 residues. The CDR3 protein is CATSNWTGLNQPQHF. The CDR3 DNA reads as TGTGCCACCAGCAACTGGACAGGGCTGAATCAGCCCCAGCATTTT.

The J gene is TRBJ2-7, the V gene TRBV27; D may match TRBD1 or TRBD2 (5 bases each). CDR1 and CDR2 from the germline V gene are MNHEY and SMNVEV (reference sequence). V was clipped by 2 bases and J by 3 bases, with 11 bases between them. CDR3 length: 14 amino acids. The CDR3 sequence is CASSLSQGVYEQYF. CDR3 sequence (DNA): TGTGCCAGCAGTTTAAGTCAGGGAGTCTACGAGCAGTACTTC.

The sample holds one count of this clone. This chain connects TRBV28 to TRBJ1-1; D unclear. This CDR3 is built from 13 residues. Per germline, CDR1 MDHEN and CDR2 SYDVKM. Trimming left V 1 base short and J 8 bases short, with 11 bases between. The chain's CDR3 is CASSLFEEREAFF. The CDR3, as DNA: TGTGCCAGCAGTTTATTCGAAGAAAGGGAAGCTTTCTTT. Complete variable domain (other parts from reference TRBV28 and TRBJ1-1): DVKVTQSSRYLVKRTGEKVFLECVQDMDHENMFWYRQDPGLGLRLIYFSYDVKMKEKGDIPEGYSVSREKKERFSLILESASTNQTSMYLCASSLFEEREAFFGQGTRLTVV.

The chain couples TRBV4-3 to TRBJ1-2; 8 bases are a match to TRBD1. Germline-derived CDR1 and CDR2 are LGHNA and YSLEER. This CDR3 has 16 residues. The junction had 6 bases not matched to a gene; V was cut back by 0 bases and J by 3 bases. CDR3 sequence: CASSQDQVRGHYGYTF. The CDR3, as DNA: TGCGCCAGCAGCCAAGATCAGGTCAGGGGGCACTATGGCTACACCTTC.

This clone showed up just a few times. V is TRBV16 and J is TRBJ1-6; tentatively, D is TRBD1 (5 bases). V lost 2 bases and J 7 bases, leaving 9 bases between the germline ends. Looked up from germline, CDR1 is KGHSY and CDR2 is FQNENV. This CDR3 has 14 amino acids. CDR3 amino acids: CASSQGRGNSPLHF. CDR3 in DNA: TGTGCCAGCAGCCAAGGGCGGGGGAATTCACCCCTCCACTTT.

The chain is built from TRBV2 and TRBJ1-6; 9 bases line up with TRBD1. The CDR3 is made up of 16 amino acids. The V gene end was trimmed by 8 bases and the J gene end by 3 bases; junction bases not matched to a gene: 8. Germline-derived CDR1 and CDR2 are SNHLY and FYNNEI. In DNA, the CDR3 is TGTGCCAGCTCCCGGACAGGGGAATACTATAATTCACCCCTCCACTTT. This gives the protein CASSRTGEYYNSPLHF.

This rearrangement joins TRBV7-9 to TRBJ1-1, with TRBD1 identical over 8 bases. The CDR3 is 14 amino acids. Germline V gene lookup returns CDR1 SEHNR and CDR2 FQNEAQ (reference sequence). Trimming removed 6 bases from V and 4 bases from J; junction bases left unmatched: 7. CDR3 protein: CASRSQGGGTEAFF. CDR3 nucleotide sequence: TGTGCCAGCAGATCACAGGGGGGGGGCACTGAAGCTTTCTTT.

This chain uses TRBV14 with TRBJ1-5, with D possibly being TRBD1 (5 bases). Deletions cut 0 bases from V and 0 bases from J, with 18 bases between. Germline V lookup: CDR1 SGHDN, CDR2 FVKESK. CDR3 length: 19 residues. This CDR3 is CASSQDREGTAYSNQPQHF. Written as DNA, the CDR3 is TGTGCCAGCAGCCAAGATAGGGAAGGGACGGCTTATAGCAATCAGCCCCAGCATTTT.

This chain links TRBV14 with TRBJ1-2; 7 bases are a match to TRBD1. Germline CDR1 reads SGHDN; CDR2 reads FVKESK. Trimming cost V 4 bases and J 8 bases; bases outside gene matches: 10. The CDR3 covers 14 residues. The CDR3 DNA is TGTGCCAGCAGCCCAATTCGACAGGGCGGAGGCTACACCTTC. Encoded protein: CASSPIRQGGGYTF.

This chain uses TRBV5-4 with TRBJ1-2; TRBD1 is a possible D gene (6 bases). The V and J ends lost 4 bases and 2 bases respectively, with 18 bases between them. CDR3 size: 16 residues. Germline CDR1 and CDR2: SGHNT and YYREEE (reference sequence). The CDR3 DNA reads TGTGCCAGCAGCCTGGCTCAGGGGAGTTTGAACTATGGCTACACCTTC. Translation gives CASSLAQGSLNYGYTF. The full variable domain, rest sourced from reference TRBV5-4 and TRBJ1-2, is ETGVTQSPTHLIKTRGQQVTLRCSSQSGHNTVSWYQQALGQGPQFIFQYYREEENGRGNFPPRFSGLQFPNYSSELNVNALELDDSALYLCASSLAQGSLNYGYTFGSGTRLTVV.

The rearrangement uses TRBV7-2 and TRBJ2-3; 14 bases agree with TRBD2. The V and J ends lost 5 bases and 2 bases, in that order; junction bases with no gene match: 12. CDR1 is SGHTA and CDR2 is FQGNSA in the germline V gene. This CDR3 is built from 19 residues. CDR3 coding DNA: TGTGCCAGCAGCCTGGGGCCCGGGACTAGCGGGGGTATCACAGATACGCAGTATTTT. As protein: CASSLGPGTSGGITDTQYF.

This clone turned up a few times. The genes are TRBV6-1 and TRBJ1-6; D is unresolved. The CDR3 length is 13 residues. Germline V lookup: CDR1 MNHNS, CDR2 SASEGT. The V gene lost 6 bases and the J gene lost 6 bases, with 9 bases spanning the gap. Here the CDR3 reads CASSYGSNSPLHF. CDR3 nucleotide sequence: TGTGCCAGCAGCTATGGGAGTAATTCACCCCTCCACTTT.

This chain connects TRBV19 to TRBJ1-1; D remains ambiguous. Germline V gives CDR1 LNHDA, CDR2 SQIVND (reference sequence). The V and J ends lost 7 bases and 6 bases respectively, with 12 bases between them. The CDR3 runs 12 residues. Written as DNA, the CDR3 is TGTGCCAGTAATCCGGGATGGGCTGAAGCTTTCTTT. Its translation: CASNPGWAEAFF.

The V call is TRBV29-1, the J call TRBJ2-2; a weak D match, TRBD1 (5 bases). V was pared by 4 bases and J by 4 bases, with 10 bases between. Per the germline V gene, CDR1 is SQVTM and CDR2 is ANQGSEA. This CDR3 region has 13 residues. This CDR3 reads CSVARVGTGELFF. CDR3 DNA: TGCAGCGTTGCCAGGGTAGGCACCGGGGAGCTGTTTTTT.

The gene calls are TRBV7-8 and TRBJ1-3, with unresolved D. Germline V CDR1 and CDR2: SGHVS, FQNEAQ. The CDR3 has 15 residues. V lost 1 base and J 0 bases, leaving 7 bases between the germline ends. CDR3 DNA sequence: TGTGCCAGCAGCTTAGGGACCTCCTCTGGAAACACCATATATTTT. Translated, it gives CASSLGTSSGNTIYF.

The chain combines TRBV6-5 with TRBJ2-2; TRBD2 might be the D (5 bases). The V end was cut by 2 bases, the J end by 5 bases, with 12 bases between. This CDR3 is built from 15 residues. From germline, CDR1 is MNHEY and CDR2 SVGAGI. CDR3: CASSYEGAVTGELFF. CDR3 DNA sequence: TGTGCCAGCAGTTACGAGGGTGCGGTGACCGGGGAGCTGTTTTTT.

J is TRBJ2-3 and V is TRBV9, with 7 bases aligning to TRBD1. This CDR3 contains 15 residues. Unmatched junction bases numbered 8, after V lost 0 bases and J lost 7 bases. The V gene's germline CDR1 is SGDLS and CDR2 YYNGEE. DNA for the CDR3: TGTGCCAGCAGCGTAGATCTGACAGGGACCTATACGCAGTATTTT. Its protein product is CASSVDLTGTYTQYF.

V gene TRBV12-5 combines with J gene TRBJ2-3; D not resolved. From germline, CDR1 is LGHNT and CDR2 FRNRAP. The germline V and J ends were trimmed by 1 base and 0 bases, with 5 bases remaining between them. The CDR3 runs to 14 residues. This CDR3 is CASGLGGSTDTQYF. CDR3 DNA sequence: TGTGCTAGTGGTTTGGGGGGAAGCACAGATACGCAGTATTTT.

The V gene is TRBV9, the J gene TRBJ2-5, with D tentatively TRBD1 (5 bases). The CDR3 contains 13 residues. Germline-derived CDR1 and CDR2 are SGDLS and YYNGEE. Trimming removed 4 bases at V and 3 bases at J, with 10 bases between. CDR3 sequence: CASSPEGEETQYF. The CDR3, as DNA: TGTGCCAGCAGCCCCGAAGGGGAAGAGACCCAGTACTTC.

The chain carries TRBV29-1 and TRBJ1-1, with unresolved D. V lost 4 bases, J lost 0 bases, and 9 bases lay in between. Germline assignment: CDR1 SQVTM and CDR2 ANQGSEA. The CDR3 length is 13 residues. The CDR3 here is CSVVKEVNTEAFF. DNA of the CDR3: TGCAGCGTTGTAAAAGAGGTGAACACTGAAGCTTTCTTT.

The V gene is TRBV7-2, the J gene TRBJ1-2; D uncertain. This CDR3 contains 13 residues. CDR1 is SGHTA and CDR2 is FQGNSA in the germline V gene. V was trimmed by 4 bases and J by 7 bases, leaving 13 bases between them. CDR3 in DNA: TGTGCCAGCAGCTCAACGCCGCAACGTGGCTACACCTTC. Its protein is CASSSTPQRGYTF.

The chain links TRBV11-2 to TRBJ2-5; 10 nucleotides line up with TRBD2. Germline V CDR1 and CDR2: SGHAT, FQNNGV. CDR3 length: 15 amino acids. After removal of 3 bases from V and 1 base from J, the junction contained 2 bases not matched to a gene. In DNA, the CDR3 is TGTGCCAGCAGCTTTAGCGGGGGGTTCCAAGAGACCCAGTACTTC. Its protein product is CASSFSGGFQETQYF.

The chain joins TRBV11-2 to TRBJ1-4; 7 bases line up with TRBD1. The V gene's germline CDR1 is SGHAT and CDR2 FQNNGV. With V trimmed by 5 bases and J by 8 bases, 11 bases remained unmatched. This CDR3 is built from 15 residues. CDR3 loop: CASSASPGGSEKLFF. The CDR3 DNA follows: TGTGCCAGCAGCGCGTCCCCAGGGGGTTCGGAAAAACTGTTTTTT.